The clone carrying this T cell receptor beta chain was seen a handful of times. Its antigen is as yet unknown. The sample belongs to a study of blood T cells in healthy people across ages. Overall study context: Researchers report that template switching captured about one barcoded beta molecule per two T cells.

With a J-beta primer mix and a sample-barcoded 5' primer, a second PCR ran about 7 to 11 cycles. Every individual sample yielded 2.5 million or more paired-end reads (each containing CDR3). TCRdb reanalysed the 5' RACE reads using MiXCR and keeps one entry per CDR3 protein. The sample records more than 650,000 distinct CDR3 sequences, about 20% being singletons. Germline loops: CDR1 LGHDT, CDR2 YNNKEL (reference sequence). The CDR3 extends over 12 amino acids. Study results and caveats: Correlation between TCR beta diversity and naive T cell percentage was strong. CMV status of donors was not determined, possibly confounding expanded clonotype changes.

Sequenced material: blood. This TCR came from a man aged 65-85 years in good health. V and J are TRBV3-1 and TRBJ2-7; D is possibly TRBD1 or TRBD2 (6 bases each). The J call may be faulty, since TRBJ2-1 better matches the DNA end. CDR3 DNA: TGTGCCAGCAGCCTCTGGGGGGCTGAGCAGTTCTTC. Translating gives CASSLWGAEQFF.